These T cell receptor beta chains were read from a single sample in a study of T cells in Graves' hyperthyroidism and ophthalmopathy. One entry per CDR3 protein, called by TCRdb with MiXCR from the multiplex PCR reads. The sample lists 600,000 to 700,000 distinct CDR3 sequences, approximately 14% seen once, with about 3.9% in the top ten. The material sequenced was blood. The source of these receptors is a woman in her forties with Graves' ophthalmopathy. CDR3s include the opening cysteine and the closing phenylalanine or tryptophan. The order of the fields is V gene, D gene, J gene, clone size, CDR3 protein, CDR3 DNA. The D gene is left open where the match is weak. Clone size is given for some rows only: seen once, a few or many times, or a class if the clone is expanded.

>TRBV29-1|NA|TRBJ2-7|few
CSVETGRGAYEQYF
TGCAGCGTCGAGACAGGGAGGGGTGCCTACGAGCAGTACTTC
>TRBV24-1|NA|TRBJ2-2|many
CATGERGRSGELFF
TGTGCCACGGGGGAGAGAGGACGGTCCGGGGAGCTGTTTTTT
>TRBV14|NA|TRBJ2-6|few
CASSHLPGNLASGANVLTF
TGTGCCAGCAGCCACCTACCGGGAAACCTCGCCTCTGGGGCCAACGTCCTGACTTTC
>TRBV12-3/TRBV12-4|NA|TRBJ2-7|few
CASSLEESTYEQYF
TGTGCCAGCAGTTTAGAGGAATCGACCTACGAGCAGTACTTC
>TRBV7-2|NA|TRBJ2-4|many
CASSQRRQRADLAKNIQYF
TGTGCCAGCAGCCAACGGAGACAGCGCGCTGACCTAGCCAAAAACATTCAGTACTTC
>TRBV29-1|NA|TRBJ2-2|many
CSVDQGTNTGELFF
TGCAGCGTTGACCAGGGGACAAACACCGGGGAGCTGTTTTTT
>TRBV6-5|TRBD2|TRBJ2-7|many
CASRLTLADSYEQYF
TGTGCCAGCAGGTTGACTCTAGCGGACTCCTACGAGCAGTACTTC
>TRBV12-3/TRBV12-4|NA|TRBJ1-2|many
CASSLGQSRGNGYTF
TGTGCCAGCAGTCTTGGACAGTCCCGGGGGAACGGCTACACCTTC
>TRBV18|NA|TRBJ1-1|many
CASSPARGNTEAFF
TGTGCCAGCTCACCAGCCAGAGGTAATACTGAAGCTTTCTTT
>TRBV11-2|NA|TRBJ1-1|few
CASSLETLAFF
TGTGCCAGCAGCTTAGAGACACTAGCTTTCTTT
>TRBV28|TRBD2|TRBJ2-7|many
CASVGRGGAPPYEQYF
TGTGCCAGCGTAGGCCGGGGGGGGGCGCCTCCCTACGAGCAGTACTTC
>TRBV15|TRBD2|TRBJ2-2|NA
CATSGGLASGELFF
TGTGCCACCAGCGGGGGACTAGCGAGTGGGGAGCTGTTTTTT
>TRBV28|NA|TRBJ1-1|many
CASSFLYRSSEAFF
TGTGCCAGCAGTTTTCTATACCGGAGCTCTGAAGCTTTCTTT
>TRBV9|NA|TRBJ2-2|many
CATPGFEGELFF
TGTGCCACCCCAGGGTTTGAGGGGGAGCTGTTTTTT
>TRBV6-1|TRBD2|TRBJ2-7|NA
CASSRGLAGGYEQCF
TGTGCCAGCAGTAGGGGACTAGCGGGAGGATACGAGCAGTGCTTC
>TRBV28|NA|TRBJ2-7|many
CASSKTTEASSYEQYF
TGTGCCAGCAGCAAGACCACGGAGGCCAGCTCCTACGAGCAGTACTTC
>TRBV28|NA|TRBJ2-5|many
CASSTQTGPMTQYF
TGTGCCAGCAGTACACAGACAGGTCCCATGACCCAGTACTTC
>TRBV6-5|NA|TRBJ2-7|many
CASKDSSYEQYF
TGTGCCAGCAAGGACAGCTCCTACGAGCAGTACTTC
>TRBV30|TRBD2|TRBJ2-7|NA
CAWSSGLAGQQYF
TGTGCCTGGAGTTCGGGACTAGCGGGACAGCAGTACTTC
>TRBV20-1|NA|TRBJ1-1|many
CSAMSSNTAKAFF
TGCAGTGCTATGAGCTCTAACACCGCAAAAGCTTTCTTT
>TRBV29-1|NA|TRBJ1-1|many
CSVGGSGMNTEAFF
TGCAGCGTTGGAGGATCGGGCATGAACACTGAAGCTTTCTTT
>TRBV28|TRBD1|TRBJ2-7|many
CASSQDRAPYEQYF
TGTGCCAGCAGTCAAGACAGGGCCCCCTACGAGCAGTACTTC
>TRBV19|TRBD2|TRBJ2-7|NA
CASGSVGLGYEQYF
TGTGCCAGTGGCAGCGTGGGACTAGGCTACGAGCAGTACTTC
>TRBV19|NA|TRBJ1-5|few
CASSIGQPFWAFNPPQHF
TGTGCCAGTAGTATTGGGCAGCCGTTTTGGGCGTTTAATCCGCCCCAGCATTTT
>TRBV5-1|NA|TRBJ2-4|few
CASSLVGLPATAKNIQYF
TGCGCCAGCAGCTTGGTGGGCTTACCGGCTACGGCCAAAAACATTCAGTACTTC
>TRBV19|NA|TRBJ1-1|many
CASSTRHVENTEAFF
TGTGCCAGTAGTACACGACACGTGGAGAACACTGAAGCTTTCTTT
>TRBV7-9|NA|TRBJ1-5|many
CASSFETSGNQPQHF
TGTGCCAGCAGCTTCGAAACCTCGGGCAATCAGCCCCAGCATTTT
>TRBV10-3|NA|TRBJ1-1|many
CAISERQMNTEAFF
TGTGCCATCAGTGAGAGGCAGATGAACACTGAAGCTTTCTTT
>TRBV27|NA|TRBJ1-1|many
CASNSGQLNTEAFF
TGTGCCAGCAATTCAGGACAGTTGAACACTGAAGCTTTCTTT
>TRBV5-1|NA|TRBJ2-5|many
CASSLVPGRGETQYF
TGCGCCAGCAGCTTGGTCCCAGGGAGGGGGGAGACCCAGTACTTC
>TRBV6-1|NA|TRBJ2-7|many
CASSDPVSSYEQYF
TGTGCCAGCAGCGACCCTGTGTCCTCCTACGAGCAGTACTTC
>TRBV7-2|NA|TRBJ2-5|NA
CASSQGQFLCQETQYF
TGTGCCAGCAGCCAAGGACAGTTTCTTTGCCAAGAGACCCAGTACTTC
>TRBV2|TRBD1|TRBJ1-2|many
CASRGQGAGGYTF
TGTGCCAGCAGAGGACAGGGGGCAGGAGGCTACACCTTC
>TRBV2|NA|TRBJ2-5|many
CASSEAQVGTQYF
TGTGCCAGCAGTGAAGCCCAAGTGGGGACCCAGTACTTC
>TRBV12-3/TRBV12-4|TRBD2|TRBJ2-5|many
CASSLAGGDGETQYF
TGTGCCAGCAGTTTAGCGGGGGGGGATGGGGAGACCCAGTACTTC